This T cell receptor (beta chain) comes out of a study of blood T cell repertoires in COVID-19. The germline V gene has CDR1 SGHRS and CDR2 YFSETQ. Trimming removed 4 bases at V and 4 bases at J, with 14 bases between. This CDR3 is built from 14 residues. Data came from immunoSEQ multiplex PCR; TCRdb stores just in-frame clones and leaves some out. The table records about 350,000 clones, roughly nine tenths of them present only once. In Seattle, patients joined the study during active infection and were tracked longitudinally. The sequence was collected from a woman between 55 and 75 years old with COVID-19, enrolled during active disease. The chain employs TRBV5-1 and TRBJ1-1; D perhaps matches TRBD1 (6 bases). Sequenced input: peripheral blood. In DNA, the CDR3 is TGCGCCAGCAGCGCACAGGGTCTTGGCACTGAAGCTTTCTTT. Translated, it gives CASSAQGLGTEAFF.